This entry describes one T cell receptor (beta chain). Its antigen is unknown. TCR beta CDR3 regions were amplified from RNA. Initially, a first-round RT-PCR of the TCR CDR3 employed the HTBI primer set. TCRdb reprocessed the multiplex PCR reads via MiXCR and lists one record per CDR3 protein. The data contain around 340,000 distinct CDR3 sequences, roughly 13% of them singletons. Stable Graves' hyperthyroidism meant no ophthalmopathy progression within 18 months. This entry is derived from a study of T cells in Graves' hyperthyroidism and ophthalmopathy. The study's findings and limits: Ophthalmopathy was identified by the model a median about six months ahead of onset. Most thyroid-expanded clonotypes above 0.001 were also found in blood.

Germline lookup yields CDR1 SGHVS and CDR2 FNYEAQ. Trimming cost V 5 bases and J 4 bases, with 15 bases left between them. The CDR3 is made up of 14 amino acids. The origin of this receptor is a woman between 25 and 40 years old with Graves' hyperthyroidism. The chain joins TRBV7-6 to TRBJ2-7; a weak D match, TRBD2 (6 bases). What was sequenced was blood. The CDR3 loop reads CASSPGRSGYEQYF. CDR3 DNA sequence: TGTGCCAGCAGCCCCGGACGGAGCGGGTACGAGCAGTACTTC.